The clone carrying this T cell receptor (beta chain) turned up a few times. Using its own MiXCR run on the RT-PCR reads, TCRdb lists one record per CDR3 protein. Among approximately 720,000 distinct CDR3 sequences listed, approximately 15% were seen once. V shed 2 bases and J 5 bases; nucleotides not matched to a gene: 2. The CDR3 length is 13 residues. The germline CDR1 and CDR2 sequences are SGHRS and YFSETQ. The sample was memory CD4+ T cells from blood. The chain couples TRBV5-1 to TRBJ2-7; 9 positions agree with TRBD1. This clonotype was sampled from a female donor in good health, serving as a healthy control. CDR3 loop: CASSLQGADEQYF. CDR3 coding DNA: TGCGCCAGCAGCTTACAGGGGGCGGACGAGCAGTACTTC.